One and the same sample provided the 4 T cell receptor beta chains below, sequenced in a study of blood T cells in healthy people across ages. Together with a sample-barcoded 5' primer, a J-beta primer mix was included in a second PCR lasting about 7 to 12 cycles. MiXCR, run by TCRdb on the 5' RACE reads, gives a single entry per CDR3 protein. The table records some 880,000 distinct CDR3 sequences, about 37% of them present only once. The source material was blood. These receptors were taken from a man aged 18 to 35 in good health.

This clonotype was picked up many times. The chain combines TRBV6-2 or TRBV6-3 with TRBJ1-6; D gene ambiguous. This CDR3 has 14 amino acids. Per the germline V gene, CDR1 is MNHEY and CDR2 is SVGEGT. Trimming took 0 bases from V and 7 from J, leaving 7 bases between them. CDR3 sequence (DNA): TGTGCCAGCAGTTACTCGACGGAGAATTCACCCCTCCACTTT. This translates into CASSYSTENSPLHF.

V gene TRBV2 combines with J gene TRBJ1-5, with 9 positions matching TRBD1. V gave up 10 bases and J gave up 4 bases; unmatched junction bases: 2. The CDR3 loop spans 12 amino acids. Germline V CDR1 and CDR2: SNHLY, FYNNEI. The CDR3 region has the DNA TGTGCCACCGGGACAGGGAATCAGCCCCAGCATTTT. Protein sequence: CATGTGNQPQHF.

This clonotype was seen a few times. The chain carries TRBV19 and TRBJ2-1; 8 positions match TRBD1. CDR1 is LNHDA, CDR2 SQIVND, per germline (reference sequence). This CDR3 is 13 amino acids long. J gave up 5 bases and V 8 bases, and 5 bases lay outside the gene matches. In DNA form, the CDR3 reads TGTGCCAGTGGTGCGGACAGGGACAATGAGCAGTTCTTC. Its translation: CASGADRDNEQFF. Drawing the rest from reference TRBV19 and TRBJ2-1, the complete variable domain is DGGITQSPKYLFRKEGQNVTLSCEQNLNHDAMYWYRQDPGQGLRLIYYSQIVNDFQKGDIAEGYSVSREKKESFPLTVTSAQKNPTAFYLCASGADRDNEQFFGPGTRLTVL.

V is TRBV7-9 and J is TRBJ2-1, with D tentatively TRBD1 (5 bases). The CDR3 totals 17 residues. The V gene lost 8 bases and the J gene lost 6 bases, with 26 bases spanning the gap. Per germline, CDR1 SEHNR and CDR2 FQNEAQ (reference sequence). As DNA, the CDR3 is TGTGCCAGCCAGCCTCACTATGCCAGGGAAGGGTCCAATGAGCAGTTCTTC. Amino acid sequence: CASQPHYAREGSNEQFF.